Below, 29 T cell receptor beta chains from the same sample are listed, as sequenced in a study of blood T cell repertoires in COVID-19. Sequencing was performed with immunoSEQ multiplex PCR; in TCRdb, only in-frame clones are kept and a portion is missing. Of 150,000 to 200,000 clones in the sample, 78% were seen once. Source material: PBMCs or T cells enriched from blood (not recorded which). These receptors originate from a woman aged 45-65 years who had recovered from COVID-19.

This clone showed up just a few times. V is TRBV19 and J is TRBJ1-3; 9 nucleotides match TRBD1. The germline CDR1 and CDR2 sequences are LNHDA and SQIVND (reference sequence). Trimming at V came to 7 bases and at J to 7 bases, leaving 11 bases not matched to a gene. CDR3 length: 15 residues. DNA for the CDR3: TGTGCCAGTACGACAGGGGGTCCGTGGAGGAACACCATATATTTT. This codes for CASTTGGPWRNTIYF.

The J gene is TRBJ1-4, the V gene TRBV5-1; the match to TRBD1 covers 7 bases. The CDR3 has 15 amino acids. V dropped 4 bases and J dropped 3; count of bases not matched to a gene: 6. Germline CDR1 is SGHRS and CDR2 is YFSETQ. The CDR3 sequence is CASSPRGTANEKLFF. CDR3 nucleotide sequence: TGCGCCAGCAGCCCCAGGGGGACAGCTAATGAAAAACTGTTTTTT. Full variable domain (rest looked up from reference TRBV5-1 and TRBJ1-4): KAGVTQTPRYLIKTRGQQVTLSCSPISGHRSVSWYQQTPGQGLQFLFEYFSETQRNKGNFPGRFSGRQFSNSRSEMNVSTLELGDSALYLCASSPRGTANEKLFFGSGTQLSVL.

The J gene is TRBJ1-2, the V gene TRBV18, with D possibly TRBD1 on 5 matching bases. The germline V gene has CDR1 KGHSH and CDR2 LQKENI. The CDR3 covers 15 residues. The germline V and J ends were trimmed by 2 bases and 5 bases, with 15 bases remaining between them. CDR3 amino acids: CASSPTVREGYGYTF. CDR3 DNA: TGTGCCAGCTCACCAACGGTCAGGGAGGGGTATGGCTACACCTTC.

In this sample, this clone turned up a few times. This chain uses TRBV7-2 with TRBJ2-2; no clear D gene. The CDR3 covers 16 residues. V shed 1 base and J shed 0 bases, with 9 bases lying between them. Looked up from germline, CDR1 is SGHTA and CDR2 is FQGNSA. CDR3 residues: CASSLERIANTGELFF. The CDR3 DNA reads TGTGCCAGCAGCTTAGAGCGTATCGCGAACACCGGGGAGCTGTTTTTT. Full variable domain (rest looked up from reference TRBV7-2 and TRBJ2-2): GAGVSQSPSNKVTEKGKDVELRCDPISGHTALYWYRQSLGQGLEFLIYFQGNSAPDKSGLPSDRFSAERTGGSVSTLTIQRTQQEDSAVYLCASSLERIANTGELFFGEGSRLTVL.

The rearrangement links TRBV19 to TRBJ2-7; 10 nucleotides match TRBD1. The CDR3 consists of 15 residues. Germline V gene data show CDR1 as LNHDA and CDR2 as SQIVND (reference sequence). Trimming cost V 5 bases and J 3 bases; bases outside gene matches: 7. CDR3 in amino acids: CASSPQTGGIYEQYF. The DNA of the CDR3 is TGTGCCAGTAGTCCGCAGACAGGGGGCATCTACGAGCAGTACTTC.

The chain joins TRBV7-2 to TRBJ1-4; 10 nucleotides align to TRBD1. The CDR3 length is 15 residues. Trimming cost V 6 bases and J 8 bases; bases outside gene matches: 9. CDR1 SGHTA and CDR2 FQGNSA come from the germline V gene. The CDR3 protein is CASSFAKTGGEKLFF. The CDR3 nucleotides are TGTGCCAGCAGTTTTGCGAAGACAGGGGGCGAAAAACTGTTTTTT.

The chain joins TRBV27 to TRBJ2-5, with 7 bases lining up with TRBD2. Germline assignment: CDR1 MNHEY and CDR2 SMNVEV (reference sequence). With 5 bases clipped from V and 1 base from J, the junction kept 4 bases outside the gene matches. The CDR3 contains 14 residues. Here the CDR3 DNA reads TGTGCCAGCAGTCGGGGAGGGCCCCAAGAGACCCAGTACTTC. It translates to CASSRGGPQETQYF.

This sequence joins TRBV5-1 and TRBJ2-2, with D possibly matching TRBD2 (6 bases). CDR1 SGHRS and CDR2 YFSETQ come from the germline V gene. V was trimmed by 4 bases and J by 0 bases, leaving 13 bases between them. The CDR3 spans 16 residues. The CDR3 DNA reads as TGCGCCAGCAGCCATGGTTCGGGGGCGAACACCGGGGAGCTGTTTTTT. Its translation is CASSHGSGANTGELFF.

This chain uses TRBV13 with TRBJ1-1; 10 nucleotides line up with TRBD1. With V trimmed by 2 bases and J by 7 bases, 7 bases remained unmatched. This CDR3 has 15 residues. The germline gives CDR1 PRHDT, CDR2 FYEKMQ (reference sequence). CDR3 loop: CASSLPGQGFFEAFF. DNA for the CDR3: TGTGCCAGCAGCTTACCGGGACAGGGGTTTTTTGAAGCTTTCTTT.

V usage is TRBV6-5 and J usage is TRBJ1-3, with 9 bases matching TRBD1. The CDR3 length is 15 residues. The J segment lost 4 bases and the V segment lost 0 bases, leaving 1 base of the junction unmatched. Germline V gene sequence: CDR1 MNHEY, CDR2 SVGAGI. CDR3 DNA: TGTGCCAGCAGTTACTCCGGGACAGGGGGAAACACCATATATTTT. Translating it yields CASSYSGTGGNTIYF.

The CDR3 protein is CAWRRDRRGGYTF. The DNA for the CDR3 is TGTGCCTGGAGAAGGGACAGGCGAGGTGGCTACACCTTC. V and J are TRBV30 and TRBJ1-2, with 8 bases matching TRBD1. The CDR3 has 13 residues. The V and J ends lost 3 bases and 7 bases, in that order; junction bases with no gene match: 7. Germline V gene sequence: CDR1 GTSNPN, CDR2 SVGIG (reference sequence).

The chain carries TRBV5-1 and TRBJ2-1, with 9 bases that match TRBD2. J gave up 7 bases and V 3 bases, and 11 bases lay outside the gene matches. The CDR3 has 16 residues. Germline V gene lookup returns CDR1 SGHRS and CDR2 YFSETQ. CDR3 sequence: CASSSPTTREGNEQFF. The CDR3 bases are TGCGCCAGCAGCTCCCCTACGACGCGGGAGGGTAATGAGCAGTTCTTC.

The chain recombines TRBV6-4 with TRBJ2-3, with TRBD1 matching over 7 bases. The V and J ends lost 4 bases and 2 bases, in that order; junction bases with no gene match: 3. Germline lookup yields CDR1 MRHNA and CDR2 SNTAGT. The CDR3 totals 14 residues. CDR3 amino acids: CASSGQGNTDTQYF. In DNA form, the CDR3 reads TGTGCCAGCAGTGGACAGGGAAACACAGATACGCAGTATTTT.

V usage is TRBV6-4 and J usage is TRBJ1-1; 9 nucleotides line up with TRBD1. Germline CDR1 MRHNA, CDR2 SNTAGT. V lost 6 bases, J lost 1 base, and 18 bases stayed unmatched. This CDR3 comprises 19 residues. The CDR3 DNA sequence: TGTGCCAGCAGCGGAGAAGCGAGAAGACAGGGGGTCTGGAACACTGAAGCTTTCTTT. Its protein product is CASSGEARRQGVWNTEAFF.

This sequence joins TRBV5-1 and TRBJ2-3, with 8 bases matching TRBD1. Germline lookup yields CDR1 SGHRS and CDR2 YFSETQ. After removal of 6 bases from V and 0 bases from J, the junction contained 6 bases not matched to a gene. The CDR3 extends over 15 amino acids. The CDR3 DNA reads as TGCGCCAGCAACAACAGGGGGACGAGCACAGATACGCAGTATTTT. Amino acids: CASNNRGTSTDTQYF.

The chain recombines TRBV5-1 with TRBJ2-2; 9 nucleotides align to TRBD2. This CDR3 has 16 residues. V dropped 1 base and J dropped 2; count of bases not matched to a gene: 3. Per the germline V gene, CDR1 is SGHRS and CDR2 is YFSETQ. CDR3 residues: CASSLILAGNTGELFF. As DNA, the CDR3 is TGCGCCAGCAGCTTGATACTAGCGGGCAACACCGGGGAGCTGTTTTTT.

The CDR3 region is CASSDWPSGIDTQYF. As DNA, the CDR3 is TGCGCCAGCAGTGACTGGCCTAGCGGGATCGATACGCAGTATTTT. This rearrangement joins TRBV10-1 to TRBJ2-3, with 9 nucleotides matching TRBD2. In germline, CDR1 is WNHNN, CDR2 SYGVQD (reference sequence). The CDR3 consists of 15 residues. J lost 6 bases, V lost 3 bases, and 7 bases had no gene match.

The chain couples TRBV7-7 to TRBJ2-1, with 10 bases aligning to TRBD2. Trimming cost V 5 bases and J 1 base; bases outside gene matches: 5. CDR3 length: 16 amino acids. Germline V lookup: CDR1 SSHAT, CDR2 FNYEAQ (reference sequence). CDR3 DNA sequence: TGTGCCAGCAGCCGAGCGGGAGGGAAGTCCTACAATGAGCAGTTCTTC. This translates into CASSRAGGKSYNEQFF.

This clone was counted only a few times. The chain joins TRBV6-2 or TRBV6-3 to TRBJ2-7; the D gene is possibly TRBD2 (5 bases). The CDR3 totals 16 residues. Trimming removed 4 bases at V and 1 base at J, with 17 bases between. Germline CDR1 MNHEY, CDR2 SVGEGT. The CDR3: CASSFETSRNSYEQYF. Written as DNA, the CDR3 is TGTGCCAGCAGTTTTGAAACTAGTCGGAATTCCTACGAGCAGTACTTC.

V gene TRBV6-1 combines with J gene TRBJ1-4; D is unresolved. This CDR3 is built from 15 residues. Germline values: CDR1 MNHNS, CDR2 SASEGT. V gave up 1 base and J gave up 6 bases, with 12 bases separating them. The CDR3 bases are TGTGCCAGCAGTGAAGGCCGGCGGGCCGATGAAAAACTGTTTTTT. Its translation: CASSEGRRADEKLFF.

This clone has only a few counts. The V and J genes are TRBV6-5 and TRBJ2-2; 7 nucleotides agree with TRBD2. The CDR3 extends over 15 amino acids. Per the germline V gene, CDR1 is MNHEY and CDR2 is SVGAGI. V lost 10 bases and J lost 2; bases outside the gene matches: 10. The CDR3 region has the DNA TGTGCCACCCGAAGGACGGGAGGAAACACCGGGGAGCTGTTTTTT. It is translated as CATRRTGGNTGELFF.

The chain joins TRBV6-1 to TRBJ1-2, with 9 bases identical to TRBD1. Germline CDR1 is MNHNS and CDR2 is SASEGT. The CDR3 covers 14 residues. With 1 base clipped from V and 5 bases from J, the junction kept 2 bases outside the gene matches. The CDR3 sequence is CASSEVGQGYGYTF. Here the CDR3 DNA reads TGTGCCAGCAGTGAAGTCGGACAGGGGTATGGCTACACCTTC.

This chain joins TRBV30 and TRBJ2-3, with 16 bases that match TRBD2. This CDR3 has 19 amino acids. Germline values: CDR1 GTSNPN, CDR2 SVGIG (reference sequence). Trimming removed 4 bases from V and 8 bases from J; junction bases left unmatched: 18. The CDR3 sequence: CAWIPPGPGLAGGSGTQYF. In nucleotides, the CDR3 is TGTGCCTGGATTCCCCCGGGCCCGGGACTAGCGGGGGGGTCGGGTACGCAGTATTTT.

The V and J genes are TRBV24-1 and TRBJ2-7, with 8 positions matching TRBD1. Germline CDR1 reads KGHDR; CDR2 reads SFDVKD. V was clipped by 3 bases and J by 0 bases; unmatched bases: 3. The CDR3 is 15 amino acids. Written as DNA, the CDR3 is TGTGCCACCAGTGATCACAGGGGGAGCTCCTACGAGCAGTACTTC. Its translation is CATSDHRGSSYEQYF.

The sample holds a few counts of this clone. The chain carries TRBV5-5 and TRBJ1-5, with D unclear. Trimming pared 1 base from V and 6 bases from J, leaving 8 bases between. This CDR3 is built from 13 residues. Germline V gene lookup returns CDR1 SGHKS and CDR2 YYEKEE (reference sequence). The CDR3 DNA follows: TGTGCCAGCAGCTTGCAGGAGGGTCAGCCCCAGCATTTT. It yields the protein CASSLQEGQPQHF.

The rearrangement joins TRBV4-3 to TRBJ2-1, with 8 positions matching TRBD1. This CDR3 spans 17 amino acids. Germline values: CDR1 LGHNA, CDR2 YSLEER. Trimming removed 0 bases from V and 3 bases from J; junction bases left unmatched: 7. The CDR3 is CASSQEGGQASYNEQFF. DNA of the CDR3: TGCGCCAGCAGCCAAGAAGGGGGACAGGCGAGCTACAATGAGCAGTTCTTC.

This clone showed up just a few times. This chain uses TRBV7-9 with TRBJ2-1; perhaps TRBD1 as D (6 bases). CDR1 and CDR2 (germline): SEHNR, FQNEAQ (reference sequence). The CDR3 contains 14 residues. V was cut by 1 base and J by 9 bases, with 13 bases left in between. DNA of the CDR3: TGTGCCAGCAGCTTAGGTTCAGGGGTGACTGAGCAGTTCTTC. Protein product: CASSLGSGVTEQFF. The whole variable domain, filled in from reference TRBV7-9 and TRBJ2-1, reads DTGVSQNPRHKITKRGQNVTFRCDPISEHNRLYWYRQTLGQGPEFLTYFQNEAQLEKSRLLSDRFSAERPKGSFSTLEIQRTEQGDSAMYLCASSLGSGVTEQFFGPGTRLTVL.

This clone was seen a few times. The rearrangement uses TRBV7-2 and TRBJ1-5; 9 positions match TRBD1. The CDR3 covers 15 residues. In germline, CDR1 is SGHTA, CDR2 FQGNSA. With V trimmed by 1 base and J by 7 bases, 5 bases remained unmatched. CDR3 region: CASSLVRQGGQPQHF. The CDR3 DNA reads as TGTGCCAGCAGCTTAGTACGACAGGGGGGCCAGCCCCAGCATTTT.

The chain recombines TRBV29-1 with TRBJ2-1, with 7 positions matching TRBD2. The CDR3 runs 14 residues. Trimming at V came to 7 bases and at J to 9 bases, leaving 15 bases not matched to a gene. Germline-derived CDR1 and CDR2 are SQVTM and ANQGSEA. The CDR3 DNA sequence: TGCAGCGCAGATAGCGGGCTACTTGTGGGTGAGCAGTTCTTC. Its translation is CSADSGLLVGEQFF.